This TCR beta chain comes out of a study of blood T cell repertoires in COVID-19. Study at large: COVID-19 samples, acute and convalescent, were from the United States, Italy and Spain.

The germline CDR1 and CDR2 sequences are MNHEY and SMNVEV (reference sequence). The CDR3 covers 17 residues. V trimming: 5 bases; J trimming: 5 bases; junction bases outside the gene matches: 13. Original analysis: Amplification from reference gene primers served as the basis for estimated nucleated cell counts. TCRdb keeps only in-frame clones here, not all; method: immunoSEQ multiplex PCR. V, J and clone size were drawn from that table, and D and trimming were deduced from the DNA. The sample carries 90,000 to 100,000 clones, more than 70% recorded once. The TCR was taken from a man between 65 and 85 years old with acute or convalescent COVID-19. Sequencing was done on a sample of peripheral blood. The genes are TRBV27 and TRBJ2-7, with 12 positions matching TRBD2. The CDR3 protein is CASSTRTSGVSWNEQYF. The CDR3, as DNA: TGTGCCAGCAGTACACGGACTAGCGGGGTGTCTTGGAACGAGCAGTACTTC.